This is a list of T cell receptor beta chains from one sample in a study of blood T cell repertoires in COVID-19. Generated by immunoSEQ multiplex PCR, the TCRdb table keeps only in-frame clones and is missing some. The sample gives about 310,000 clones, about 90% of which show up once; about 8% is in the top ten. Source material: peripheral blood. The receptors originated from a woman in her forties or fifties who had recovered from COVID-19. Both conserved end residues are part of each CDR3. D genes are given only for firm matches. Where a row states a size, it is once, few, many or the class of an expanded clone; other rows omit it.

abundance: .
v_gene: TRBV3-1/TRBV3-2
len: 17
j_gene: TRBJ2-4
d_gene: TRBD2
CDR3aa: CASSQEWLAGGKNIQYF
CDR3nt: TGTGCCAGCAGCCAAGAATGGCTAGCGGGGGGCAAAAACATTCAGTACTTC

abundance: .
v_gene: TRBV29-1
len: 15
j_gene: TRBJ2-2
d_gene: TRBD2
CDR3aa: CSVEAPSGTIGELFF
CDR3nt: TGCAGCGTTGAGGCCCCTAGCGGGACTATCGGGGAGCTGTTTTTT

abundance: .
v_gene: TRBV15
len: 18
j_gene: TRBJ2-7
d_gene: TRBD1
CDR3aa: CATSRGRIETGDPYEQYF
CDR3nt: TGTGCCACCAGCAGGGGGAGGATCGAGACAGGGGACCCCTACGAGCAGTACTTC

abundance: .
v_gene: TRBV4-3
len: 15
j_gene: TRBJ2-1
d_gene: TRBD2
CDR3aa: CASSPLAGAYNEQFF
CDR3nt: TGCGCCAGCAGCCCACTAGCGGGGGCCTACAATGAGCAGTTCTTC

abundance: .
v_gene: TRBV5-5
len: 13
j_gene: TRBJ1-1
d_gene: .
CDR3aa: CASRMTGNTEAFF
CDR3nt: TGTGCCAGCAGGATGACAGGGAACACTGAAGCTTTCTTT

abundance: .
v_gene: TRBV6-5
len: 13
j_gene: TRBJ1-5
d_gene: .
CDR3aa: CASRRGKDQPQHF
CDR3nt: TGTGCCAGCAGGAGGGGGAAGGATCAGCCCCAGCATTTT

abundance: .
v_gene: TRBV18
len: 15
j_gene: TRBJ2-3
d_gene: TRBD2
CDR3aa: CASSRAGASTDTQYF
CDR3nt: TGTGCCAGCTCAAGAGCGGGAGCTAGCACAGATACGCAGTATTTT

abundance: .
v_gene: TRBV28
len: 14
j_gene: TRBJ2-5
d_gene: .
CDR3aa: CASKDRPWEETQYF
CDR3nt: TGTGCCAGCAAGGACAGACCGTGGGAAGAGACCCAGTACTTC

abundance: .
v_gene: TRBV5-6
len: 14
j_gene: TRBJ1-1
d_gene: TRBD1
CDR3aa: CASSLDGRGTEAFF
CDR3nt: TGTGCCAGCAGCTTGGACGGCAGGGGGACTGAAGCTTTCTTT

abundance: .
v_gene: TRBV7-8
len: 13
j_gene: TRBJ1-1
d_gene: .
CDR3aa: CASSFPGNTEAFF
CDR3nt: TGTGCCAGCAGCTTTCCGGGGAACACTGAAGCTTTCTTT

abundance: .
v_gene: TRBV7-7
len: 16
j_gene: TRBJ2-2
d_gene: .
CDR3aa: CASSQGGARGTGELFF
CDR3nt: TGTGCCAGCAGCCAAGGGGGCGCGCGGGGCACCGGGGAGCTGTTTTTT

abundance: .
v_gene: TRBV10-3
len: 14
j_gene: TRBJ2-7
d_gene: .
CDR3aa: CAISTGTSSYEQYF
CDR3nt: TGTGCCATCAGTACAGGGACGAGCTCCTACGAGCAGTACTTC

abundance: .
v_gene: TRBV6-5
len: 13
j_gene: TRBJ1-1
d_gene: .
CDR3aa: CASTFSVNTEAFF
CDR3nt: TGTGCCAGCACCTTCTCGGTTAACACTGAAGCTTTCTTT

abundance: .
v_gene: TRBV7-2
len: 13
j_gene: TRBJ2-5
d_gene: .
CDR3aa: CASSEGQRETQYF
CDR3nt: TGTGCCAGCAGCGAAGGCCAGCGGGAGACCCAGTACTTC

abundance: .
v_gene: TRBV28
len: 14
j_gene: TRBJ1-1
d_gene: .
CDR3aa: CASGRQGLGTEAFF
CDR3nt: TGTGCCAGCGGCCGTCAGGGGCTGGGGACTGAAGCTTTCTTT

abundance: once
v_gene: TRBV29-1
len: 13
j_gene: TRBJ2-5
d_gene: TRBD2
CDR3aa: CSVARGTGETQYF
CDR3nt: TGCAGCGTTGCGCGGGGGACGGGGGAGACCCAGTACTTC

abundance: .
v_gene: TRBV10-1
len: 16
j_gene: TRBJ2-1
d_gene: TRBD2
CDR3aa: CASRLTSGGPGREQFF
CDR3nt: TGCGCCAGCCGATTGACTAGCGGGGGGCCGGGTAGAGAGCAGTTCTTC

abundance: .
v_gene: TRBV28
len: 12
j_gene: TRBJ1-1
d_gene: .
CDR3aa: CASSFSGLGAFF
CDR3nt: TGTGCCAGCAGTTTTTCGGGGTTAGGCGCTTTCTTT

abundance: .
v_gene: TRBV5-1
len: 14
j_gene: TRBJ2-5
d_gene: .
CDR3aa: CASRDPKAAETQYF
CDR3nt: TGCGCCAGCAGAGACCCCAAAGCGGCTGAGACCCAGTACTTC

abundance: once
v_gene: TRBV6-5
len: 14
j_gene: TRBJ2-5
d_gene: .
CDR3aa: CASSNPGVRETQYF
CDR3nt: TGTGCCAGCAGTAATCCAGGGGTCAGGGAGACCCAGTACTTC

abundance: few
v_gene: TRBV5-1
len: 14
j_gene: TRBJ2-7
d_gene: TRBD2
CDR3aa: CASSQGLPPYEQYF
CDR3nt: TGCGCCAGCAGCCAGGGACTACCCCCCTACGAGCAGTACTTC

abundance: .
v_gene: TRBV5-4
len: 15
j_gene: TRBJ1-6
d_gene: .
CDR3aa: CASSPGGDVNSPLHF
CDR3nt: TGTGCCAGCAGCCCGGGGGGGGATGTGAATTCACCCCTCCACTTT

abundance: .
v_gene: TRBV7-9
len: 16
j_gene: TRBJ1-4
d_gene: .
CDR3aa: CASSLALGAAVEKLFF
CDR3nt: TGTGCCAGCAGCTTAGCATTGGGGGCCGCGGTTGAAAAACTGTTTTTT

abundance: .
v_gene: TRBV5-8
len: 15
j_gene: TRBJ2-3
d_gene: .
CDR3aa: CASSFRGRPTDTQYF
CDR3nt: TGTGCCAGCAGCTTTAGGGGTAGGCCGACAGATACGCAGTATTTT

abundance: few
v_gene: TRBV2
len: 11
j_gene: TRBJ2-3
d_gene: .
CDR3aa: CASSDGVTQYF
CDR3nt: TGTGCCAGCAGTGACGGGGTCACGCAGTATTTT